This T cell receptor (beta chain) is from a study of blood T cells in healthy people across ages. Findings of the study overall: A strong correlation was seen between TCR beta diversity and naive T cell percentage. Long-lived donors carried more naive CD4+ cells and greater diversity than aged donors.

This clonotype was seen at least ten times. Antigen specificity is unknown. A J-beta primer mix and a sample-barcoded 5' primer were used in a second PCR of about 7 to 11 cycles. TCRdb re-called the 5' RACE reads with MiXCR, one entry per CDR3 protein. The table has approximately 730,000 distinct CDR3 sequences, less than 70% seen once. The CDR3 spans 15 residues. J was trimmed by 3 bases and V by 4 bases; bases with no gene match: 10. Germline CDR1 SGDLS, CDR2 YYNGEE. The rearrangement uses TRBV9 and TRBJ2-7; 7 positions match TRBD1. The specimen was blood. This sequence was found in a man at least 80 years old in good health. The CDR3 nucleotides read TGTGCCAGCAGCAAATTCGGACAGGAGTTCTACGAGCAGTACTTC. It translates to CASSKFGQEFYEQYF.